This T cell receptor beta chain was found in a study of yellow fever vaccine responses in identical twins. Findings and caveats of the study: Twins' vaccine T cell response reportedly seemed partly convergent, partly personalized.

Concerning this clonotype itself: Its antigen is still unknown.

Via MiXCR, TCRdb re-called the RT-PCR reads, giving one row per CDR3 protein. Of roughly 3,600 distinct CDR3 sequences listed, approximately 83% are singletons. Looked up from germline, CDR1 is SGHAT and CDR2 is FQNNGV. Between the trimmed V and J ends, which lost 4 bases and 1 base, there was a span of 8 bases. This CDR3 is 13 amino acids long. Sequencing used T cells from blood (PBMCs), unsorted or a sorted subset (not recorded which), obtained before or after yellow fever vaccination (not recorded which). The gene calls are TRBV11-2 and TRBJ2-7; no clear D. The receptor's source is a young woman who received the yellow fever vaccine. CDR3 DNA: TGTGCCAGCAGCTCCGACCGATCCTACGAGCAGTACTTC. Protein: CASSSDRSYEQYF. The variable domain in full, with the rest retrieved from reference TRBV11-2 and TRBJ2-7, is EAGVAQSPRYKIIEKRQSVAFWCNPISGHATLYWYQQILGQGPKLLIQFQNNGVVDDSQLPKDRFSAERLKGVDSTLKIQPAKLEDSAVYLCASSSDRSYEQYFGPGTRLTVT.